This TCR beta chain was captured by sequencing in a study of T cells in Graves' hyperthyroidism and ophthalmopathy. The TCR beta CDR3 regions underwent amplification using RNA transcripts as the source. The primer set for the first-round RT-PCR of the TCR CDR3 was HTBI. TCRdb fed the multiplex PCR reads into MiXCR, producing one record per CDR3 protein. The table shows 250,000 to 300,000 distinct CDR3 sequences, with about 13% occurring only once. The CDR3 totals 17 residues. The germline V gene encodes CDR1 SSHAT and CDR2 FNYEAQ (reference sequence). This clonotype was found many times. One end of the junction does not line up with germline, which may come from a read error.

This clonotype was sampled from a woman aged 40 to 49 with Graves' hyperthyroidism. Material for sequencing was blood. The V and J genes are TRBV7-7 and TRBJ2-7; TRBD1 matches 7 bases. CDR3 sequence (DNA): TGTGCTAGCAGCTTAGCCCGGGACAGCTATGATCCCTACGAGCAGTACTTC. This sequence encodes CASSLARDSYDPYEQYF.